Below, 10 T cell receptor beta chains from the same sample are listed, as sequenced in a study of T cell responses to AZD1222 COVID-19 vaccine. Here immunoSEQ multiplex PCR was the method, and the copy in TCRdb shows in-frame clones only, minus some. The data hold under 200,000 clones, with 85% to 90% observed a single time. The source was peripheral blood, collected on day 0 of AZD1222 vaccination. The source is an adult in good health.

The V gene is TRBV7-6, the J gene TRBJ2-5; 8 nucleotides align to TRBD1. The CDR3 loop spans 16 amino acids. With 7 bases clipped from V and 0 bases from J, the junction kept 10 bases outside the gene matches. In germline, CDR1 is SGHVS, CDR2 FNYEAQ. The CDR3 reads CASTQGAYQYQETQYF. The CDR3 DNA follows: TGTGCCAGCACCCAGGGGGCATACCAGTACCAAGAGACCCAGTACTTC.

The chain has TRBV18 and TRBJ2-7, with D possibly being TRBD1 (5 bases). Trimming took off 2 bases at V and 0 bases at J, with 11 bases between the two ends. Germline CDR1 KGHSH, CDR2 LQKENI. The CDR3 contains 15 residues. The CDR3 nucleotides are TGTGCCAGCTCACCAACAGGACAAAGCTCCTACGAGCAGTACTTC. Protein sequence: CASSPTGQSSYEQYF.

Only a few counts were recorded for this clone. V and J are TRBV7-8 and TRBJ1-1, with 8 positions matching TRBD1. Per the germline V gene, CDR1 is SGHVS and CDR2 is FQNEAQ. Germline trimming cut 6 bases from V and 1 base from J; bases unmatched to any gene: 10. This CDR3 comprises 16 residues. The CDR3 sequence: CASRKSQGAPNTEAFF. In nucleotides, the CDR3 is TGTGCCAGCAGAAAATCCCAGGGGGCTCCGAACACTGAAGCTTTCTTT.

The V gene is TRBV30, the J gene TRBJ1-5; D remains unclear. The CDR3 runs to 13 residues. Trimming stripped 8 bases from V and 2 bases from J, with 13 bases between. The germline CDR1 and CDR2 sequences are GTSNPN and SVGIG (reference sequence). Here the CDR3 DNA reads TGTGCCGGAAGACCCAAGGGCAATCAGCCCCAGCATTTT. The encoded protein is CAGRPKGNQPQHF.

CDR3 in amino acids: CATTRGPGANVLTF. The CDR3 nucleotides are TGTGCCACCACCCGCGGGCCAGGGGCCAACGTCCTGACTTTC. The chain combines TRBV15 with TRBJ2-6; D is possibly TRBD2 (5 bases). In germline, CDR1 is LNHNV, CDR2 YYDKDF (reference sequence). This CDR3 region has 14 residues. V was clipped by 7 bases and J by 4 bases, with 11 bases between them.

The V call is TRBV28, the J call TRBJ1-5; 7 bases map to TRBD1. The germline gives CDR1 MDHEN, CDR2 SYDVKM. The V segment lost 5 bases and the J segment 4 bases; nucleotides outside the gene matches: 11. This CDR3 region has 16 residues. The CDR3 DNA follows: TGTGCCAGCAGTCCCCACTCGGGACAGATTAATCAGCCCCAGCATTTT. It is translated as CASSPHSGQINQPQHF.

The chain uses TRBV4-3 and TRBJ2-3, with D hard to call. This CDR3 is 14 amino acids long. The germline gives CDR1 LGHNA, CDR2 YSLEER. Trimming removed 0 bases from V and 8 bases from J, with 12 bases in between. In nucleotides, the CDR3 is TGCGCCAGCAGCCAAGAACTCCCTCTAGGTACGCAGTATTTT. Translated, it gives CASSQELPLGTQYF.

The chain combines TRBV7-2 with TRBJ1-2; 7 positions agree with TRBD1. This CDR3 has 17 amino acids. V lost 0 bases and J lost 4; bases outside the gene matches: 11. Germline loops: CDR1 SGHTA, CDR2 FQGNSA. CDR3: CASSLAPGQQRAYGYTF. In nucleotides, the CDR3 is TGTGCCAGCAGCTTAGCTCCGGGACAGCAACGAGCCTATGGCTACACCTTC. Filled out from reference TRBV7-2 and TRBJ1-2, the complete variable domain reads GAGVSQSPSNKVTEKGKDVELRCDPISGHTALYWYRQSLGQGLEFLIYFQGNSAPDKSGLPSDRFSAERTGGSVSTLTIQRTQQEDSAVYLCASSLAPGQQRAYGYTFGSGTRLTVV.

DNA of the CDR3: TGTGCCAGCAGTAACGGACGGACCTACTACGAGCAGTACTTC. It codes for CASSNGRTYYEQYF. The chain joins TRBV27 to TRBJ2-7; D remains unclear. The CDR3 extends over 14 amino acids. V lost 5 bases to trimming and J lost 3 bases, with 14 bases between them. Germline CDR1 and CDR2: MNHEY and SMNVEV (reference sequence).

The chain joins TRBV6-5 to TRBJ1-1; D gene ambiguous. This CDR3 has 13 residues. Looked up from germline, CDR1 is MNHEY and CDR2 is SVGAGI. Trimming removed 6 bases from V and 11 bases from J, with 19 bases in between. The CDR3 sequence is CASSPPGSLAAFF. The CDR3 DNA is TGTGCCAGCAGCCCACCCGGATCTTTGGCGGCTTTCTTT.